A single sample is the source of the 17 T cell receptor beta chains below, sequenced in a study of T cell repertoires in MIS-A myocarditis. TCRdb's table, derived via immunoSEQ multiplex PCR, lists solely in-frame clones and lacks some. The data contain about 10,000 clones, approximately 83% of them singletons. What was sequenced was right ventricle heart tissue obtained at autopsy. The receptors derive from a young man with fulminant myocarditis from multisystem inflammatory syndrome in adults (MIS-A) after COVID-19.

The chain is built from TRBV29-1 and TRBJ1-2, with D perhaps TRBD1 (5 bases). V dropped 8 bases and J dropped 6 bases, with 13 bases sitting between them. Germline lookup yields CDR1 SQVTM and CDR2 ANQGSEA. The CDR3 is 11 amino acids. For the CDR3, the DNA is TGCAGCTCAGGGACCAGGAATGGCTACACCTTC. Protein sequence: CSSGTRNGYTF.

This chain joins TRBV4-2 and TRBJ2-5, with 10 nucleotides matching TRBD2. V dropped 5 bases and J dropped 1; count of bases not matched to a gene: 4. The CDR3 has 15 amino acids. Looked up from germline, CDR1 is LGHNA and CDR2 is YNFKEQ. The CDR3 DNA is TGTGCCAGCAGCGCTAGCGGGAGCGGCCAAGAGACCCAGTACTTC. Protein product: CASSASGSGQETQYF.

V is TRBV25-1 and J is TRBJ1-5; D not resolved. V dropped 2 bases and J dropped 8 bases, with 13 bases sitting between them. Germline values: CDR1 MGHDK, CDR2 SYGVNS. The CDR3 extends over 14 amino acids. Written as DNA, the CDR3 is TGTGCCAGCAGTGAACTTACAGACCTAGAGCCCCAGCATTTT. Amino acid sequence: CASSELTDLEPQHF. Variable domain in full (rest from reference TRBV25-1 and TRBJ1-5): EADIYQTPRYLVIGTGKKITLECSQTMGHDKMYWYQQDPGMELHLIHYSYGVNSTEKGDLSSESTVSRIRTEHFPLTLESARPSHTSQYLCASSELTDLEPQHFGDGTRLSIL.

The chain couples TRBV27 to TRBJ1-1; 9 bases match TRBD1. With V trimmed by 4 bases and J by 3 bases, 3 bases remained unmatched. Germline values: CDR1 MNHEY, CDR2 SMNVEV (reference sequence). The CDR3 runs to 14 residues. The CDR3 DNA reads as TGTGCCAGCAGTTACAGGGGGCGATACACTGAAGCTTTCTTT. It codes for CASSYRGRYTEAFF.

The CDR3 nucleotides are TGTGCCAGCAGTTACGGTGGGAGGACTGAAGCTTTCTTT. Protein: CASSYGGRTEAFF. V gene TRBV6-2 or TRBV6-3 combines with J gene TRBJ1-1; D gene ambiguous. The germline V gene encodes CDR1 MNHEY and CDR2 SVGEGT. The length of the CDR3 is 13 residues. The V end was cut by 2 bases, the J end by 5 bases, with 9 bases between.

This rearrangement joins TRBV3-1 (or the pseudogene TRBV3-2) to TRBJ2-7; 7 bases map to TRBD2. CDR1 is LGHDT, CDR2 YNNKEL, per germline (reference sequence). The CDR3 consists of 17 residues. Trimming at V came to 2 bases and at J to 0 bases, leaving 10 bases not matched to a gene. In DNA, the CDR3 is TGTGCCAGCAGCCAAATATCTGCTAGCGGCAGCTCCTACGAGCAGTACTTC. Amino acid sequence: CASSQISASGSSYEQYF.

The CDR3 DNA reads TGCGCCAGCAGTGAGTCGTCGGGAGCCACCTACAATGAGCAGTTCTTC. Encoded protein: CASSESSGATYNEQFF. The chain carries TRBV10-1 and TRBJ2-1; D is possibly TRBD2 (6 bases). The germline CDR1 and CDR2 sequences are WNHNN and SYGVQD (reference sequence). This CDR3 comprises 16 residues. Trimming pared 0 bases from V and 2 bases from J, leaving 11 bases between.

This chain connects TRBV7-2 to TRBJ1-3; D uncertain. Trimming left V 5 bases short and J 1 base short, with 6 bases between. Germline-derived CDR1 and CDR2 are SGHTA and FQGNSA. The CDR3 sequence is 13 residues long. The CDR3 sequence is CASSRPSGNTIYF. The CDR3 nucleotides read TGTGCCAGCAGCCGGCCTTCTGGAAACACCATATATTTT.

The chain recombines TRBV6-1 with TRBJ1-2; D gene unclear. Germline CDR1 and CDR2: MNHNS and SASEGT. The CDR3 consists of 12 residues. The V gene lost 2 bases and the J gene lost 7 bases, with 8 bases spanning the gap. The CDR3 sequence: CASSEPGFGYTF. In nucleotides, the CDR3 is TGTGCCAGCAGTGAACCGGGTTTTGGCTACACCTTC.

The V and J genes are TRBV5-1 and TRBJ2-7, with D possibly being TRBD2 (5 bases). V was trimmed by 4 bases and J by 7 bases, leaving 18 bases between them. Germline CDR1 SGHRS, CDR2 YFSETQ. The CDR3 has 14 residues. The CDR3: CASSPTDPSGEQYF. CDR3 DNA: TGCGCCAGCAGCCCGACGGACCCATCGGGGGAGCAGTACTTC.

The chain recombines TRBV10-3 with TRBJ1-4, with a tentative D call TRBD1 (6 bases). This CDR3 region has 15 residues. CDR1 is ENHRY, CDR2 SYGVKD, per germline. The germline V and J ends were trimmed by 10 bases and 4 bases, with 19 bases remaining between them. The CDR3 loop is CATRRTTGDNEKLFF. The DNA for the CDR3 is TGTGCCACGCGTCGAACGACAGGCGATAATGAAAAACTGTTTTTT.

The gene calls are TRBV4-3 and TRBJ1-4, with D possibly being TRBD1 (5 bases). The CDR3 is 15 residues long. The V end was cut by 0 bases, the J end by 4 bases, with 9 bases between. Germline V gives CDR1 LGHNA, CDR2 YSLEER. CDR3 nucleotides: TGCGCCAGCAGCCAAGAGGGGACGTATAATGAAAAACTGTTTTTT. Encoded protein: CASSQEGTYNEKLFF.

This clone showed up just a few times. This chain uses TRBV12-3 or TRBV12-4 with TRBJ2-7, with 7 nucleotides matching TRBD1. This CDR3 has 13 amino acids. The V and J ends lost 2 bases and 6 bases, in that order; junction bases with no gene match: 4. Here the CDR3 reads CASSLTKGAEQYF. Written as DNA, the CDR3 is TGTGCCAGCAGTTTAACTAAGGGGGCCGAGCAGTACTTC.

V is TRBV5-1 and J is TRBJ1-1; possibly TRBD1 for D (6 bases). V was pared by 3 bases and J by 2 bases, with 17 bases between. Germline CDR1 reads SGHRS; CDR2 reads YFSETQ. This CDR3 has 16 amino acids. CDR3 sequence reads: CASSSSAGQLNTEAFF. CDR3 bases: TGCGCCAGCAGCTCATCCGCGGGACAACTAAACACTGAAGCTTTCTTT.

V is TRBV19 and J is TRBJ1-1; no clear D. Germline lookup yields CDR1 LNHDA and CDR2 SQIVND (reference sequence). This CDR3 comprises 14 residues. V lost 4 bases to trimming and J lost 5 bases, with 14 bases between them. The chain's CDR3 is CASSTRAGRTEAFF. The DNA for the CDR3 is TGTGCCAGTAGTACCCGGGCCGGGAGGACTGAAGCTTTCTTT.

The chain recombines TRBV9 with TRBJ1-3, with a weak D call TRBD1 (5 bases). With 0 bases removed from V and 0 bases from J, the gap between germline ends came to 13 bases. This CDR3 has 17 residues. Germline V gene lookup returns CDR1 SGDLS and CDR2 YYNGEE. In DNA form, the CDR3 reads TGTGCCAGCAGCGTAGGGAGGGGACCCGCCTCTGGAAACACCATATATTTT. It specifies CASSVGRGPASGNTIYF.

The chain has TRBV10-3 and TRBJ2-5, with a tentative D call TRBD1 (7 bases). The V gene's germline CDR1 is ENHRY and CDR2 SYGVKD. V was clipped by 3 bases and J by 4 bases, with 12 bases between them. There are 14 residues in the CDR3. Written as DNA, the CDR3 is TGTGCCATCAGTGAAAACAGGGGAGGAGAGACCCAGTACTTC. It codes for CAISENRGGETQYF.